The source of this T cell receptor (beta chain) is a study of blood T cell repertoires in COVID-19. The wider study: The United States, Italy and Spain supplied acute and convalescent COVID-19 samples. From T cells, B-cell-depleted T cells, or PBMCs came the material, which was cDNA or gDNA.

The CDR3 contains 13 residues. V was clipped by 1 base and J by 4 bases, with 8 bases between them. Germline V gene sequence: CDR1 SQVTM, CDR2 ANQGSEA. Original processing notes: Amplification from reference gene primers served as the basis for estimated nucleated cell counts. Data came from immunoSEQ multiplex PCR; TCRdb stores just in-frame clones and leaves some out. The D gene and trimming were derived from the DNA, and the V and J assignments and clone size from that table. The data show approximately 260,000 clones, with roughly 83% seen just once and about 5% held by the top ten. This clone has a handful of counts.

This chain joins TRBV29-1 and TRBJ2-1, with D perhaps TRBD2 (6 bases). The specimen was peripheral blood. This receptor was taken from a man between 60 and 75 years old who had recovered from COVID-19. The CDR3 loop reads CSVEVLAYNEQFF. DNA for the CDR3: TGCAGCGTTGAAGTCCTAGCGTACAATGAGCAGTTCTTC.